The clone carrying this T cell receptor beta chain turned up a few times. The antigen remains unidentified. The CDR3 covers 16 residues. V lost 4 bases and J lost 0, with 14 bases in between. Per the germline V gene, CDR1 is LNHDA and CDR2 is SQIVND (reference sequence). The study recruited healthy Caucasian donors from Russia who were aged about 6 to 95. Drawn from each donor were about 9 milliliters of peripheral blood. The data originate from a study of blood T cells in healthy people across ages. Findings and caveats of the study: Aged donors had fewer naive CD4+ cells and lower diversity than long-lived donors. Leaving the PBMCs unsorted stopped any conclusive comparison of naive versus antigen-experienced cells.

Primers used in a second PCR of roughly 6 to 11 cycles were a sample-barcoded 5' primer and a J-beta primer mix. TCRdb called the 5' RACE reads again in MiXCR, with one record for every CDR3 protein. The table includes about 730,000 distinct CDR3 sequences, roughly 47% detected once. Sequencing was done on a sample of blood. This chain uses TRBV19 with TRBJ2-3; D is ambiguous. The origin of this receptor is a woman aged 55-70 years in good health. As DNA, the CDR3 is TGTGCCAGTAGTAGAATTGGCGGAGCTAGCACAGATACGCAGTATTTT. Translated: CASSRIGGASTDTQYF. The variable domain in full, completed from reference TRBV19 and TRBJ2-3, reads DGGITQSPKYLFRKEGQNVTLSCEQNLNHDAMYWYRQDPGQGLRLIYYSQIVNDFQKGDIAEGYSVSREKKESFPLTVTSAQKNPTAFYLCASSRIGGASTDTQYFGPGTRLTVL.